This T cell receptor beta chain originates from a study of vaccination and CD4 T cells after COVID-19 (dated by TCRdb to between 2020 and 2023). Turning to the overall study: SARS-CoV-2 positivity had been established in the convalescent patients by nasal swab PCR, and mild disease was recorded in about 9 of these patients and severe disease in one. Six males and four females were included in the convalescent cohort, with two Hispanic individuals, seven Caucasians, two Asians and one multiracial person represented. Two doses of either the Pfizer-BioNTech BNT162b2 vaccine (n=8) or the Moderna mRNA-1273 vaccine (n=2) were administered to participants. Post-COVID blood samples were collected from convalescent patients a median of approximately 100 days after diagnosis, with a range of about 35 to 170 days. The time from the second vaccine dose to post-vaccine blood sampling had a median of roughly 72 days and ranged from roughly 13 to 241 days. Culture stimuli were overlapping spike peptide pools from SARS-CoV-2 and from the common cold coronaviruses HCoV-NL63, HCoV-OC43 and HCoV-229E. As controls, cultures received a CEFX viral epitope pool (the positive control), an HIV-1 Nef peptide pool (the negative control), or no peptide at all. The spike-specific CD4+ TCR repertoire was compared before and after mRNA vaccination in approximately ten COVID-19 convalescent patients and several infection-naive healthy vaccine recipients. Points the paper makes about the study in general: In convalescent patients, nearly all vaccine-specific clones (304 of 307) were found to be mono-reactive for SARS-CoV-2 spike rather than cross-reactive with common cold coronaviruses. The median count of SARS-CoV-2-reactive clonotypes went up from 21 after infection to a few dozen after vaccination, although the change was not significant. In convalescent patients, a median about 90% of post-vaccine SARS-CoV-2-reactive clones were detected only after vaccination, and vaccine-specific priming was suggested by this finding. Only a relatively small number of convalescent patients were included in the study, and early timepoints following natural infection were not analyzed.

The table lists this clonotype with a few counts. It has no known antigen specificity. No much larger clone is present one base from it, and per-base qualities are unavailable. The treatment or condition label, read with the paper, signifies: approximately 10-day PBMC culture with coronavirus spike peptide pools or control peptides (ViraFEST assay). The ViraFEST assay was used in the study, in which antigen-specific T cells were expanded with peptide pools and expanded clonotypes were subsequently identified by TCR sequencing. The convalescent patients' positive SARS-CoV-2 PCR tests fell between March and December 2020, which was before the Alpha, Beta and Delta variants emerged in the United States. Each well held roughly 2 million PBMCs cultured in IMDM containing roughly 5% human AB serum and 10 IU/ml IL-2, with around 9.7 ug/ml peptide pools added. Half of the culture medium was replaced with fresh IL-2-containing medium on days 3 and 7. CD4+ T cells were isolated after approximately eleven days of culture through negative selection using the EasySep CD4+ T cell isolation kit. PBMCs were separated from whole blood using Ficoll-Paque Plus gradient centrifugation and then either used fresh or cryopreserved at -140C. In general, triplicate wells were set up for every culture condition.

Libraries were made using PCR. DNA from cultured CD4+ T cells was subjected to TCR sequencing with the Oncomine TCR Beta short-read assay at the Johns Hopkins FTIC core. The QIAamp micro DNA kit was used to extract genomic DNA from the cultured CD4+ T cells. Oncomine TCR Beta libraries made from cultured CD4+ T cells were pooled using unique dual indexes and sequenced on an Illumina iSeq 100. The paper's data handling went like this. Non-productive sequences were removed, and CDR3s not starting with C, not ending with F or W, or shorter than 7 amino acids were discarded. Antigen-specific clonotypes were identified with the MANAFEST web application by comparing peptide-stimulated wells with reference and other culture wells. An FDR below 0.05, an odds ratio above 5, and a productive frequency above 0.1% in at least two of three replicate wells were required for clones to be considered positive. A clonotype was classed as cross-reactive if the clonotype showed significant expansion both in SARS-CoV-2 spike wells and in at least one common cold coronavirus spike condition. Using R version 3.6.1, CDR3 homology was evaluated through Levenshtein distances (stringdist) along with unrooted phylogenetic trees (ape). TCRdb took the public reads, trimmed them with fastp at Q25, ran MiXCR for clone calling and kept in-frame beta chains. All rows with the same CDR3 protein become a single entry with the most common DNA and genes. The V and J calls and clone size are TCRdb's, not the authors'. This sample comprises 8,500 to 9,000 distinct CDR3 sequences, 45% to 60% of them detected only once. The ten largest make up under 10% of the sample.

Sequenced sample: CD4+ T cells from blood, cultured in vitro. This clonotype was sampled from a human donor who had recovered from COVID-19.

CDR3 reads: CASIPSGRRGAFF. The bases read TGTGCCAGTATTCCTTCCGGCAGGAGGGGAGCTTTCTTT. The chain was built from TRBV19 and TRBJ1-1, with TRBD1 tentatively as D gene (5 bases match). From a lookup of the germline V gene (reference sequence), CDR1 and CDR2 are LNHDA and SQIVND. From cysteine to phenylalanine, the CDR3 is 13 amino acids long. CDR3 DNA only is kept here, 39 bases in frame from base 1. V lost 7 bases and J lost 10 bases; the stretch between them is 19 bases long.